The clone carrying this T cell receptor (beta chain) was observed a few times. The target antigen is unknown. This CDR3 region has 14 residues. Germline CDR1 and CDR2: SNHLY and FYNNEI. V lost 10 bases and J lost 6; bases outside the gene matches: 8. This entry comes from a study of blood T cells in healthy people across ages. Findings and caveats of the study: Expanded clonotype shifts may have been confounded, as the donors had an unknown CMV status.

Together with a sample-barcoded 5' primer, a J-beta primer mix was included in a second PCR lasting roughly 6 to 12 cycles. TCRdb itself ran the 5' RACE reads through MiXCR, one entry per CDR3 protein. The sample yields around 1.5 million distinct CDR3 sequences, 35% to 45% seen once. Material for sequencing was blood. The rearrangement links TRBV2 to TRBJ2-7; 14 bases line up with TRBD2. The TCR comes from a woman between 18 and 29 years old in good health. This chain's CDR3 is CAKPGLAGDSEQYF. The CDR3 DNA reads as TGTGCCAAACCGGGACTAGCGGGAGACAGCGAGCAGTACTTC.